The present T cell receptor (beta chain) was sequenced within a study of cytomegalovirus exposure and HLA in healthy donors (dated by TCRdb to 2016 to 2017). Regarding the complete study: In an earlier analysis of roughly 500 of the donors, under 300 Gb of sequence data and just under 120 million unique TCR beta sequences from roughly 180 million T cells were reported. An early release that covered 640 HLA-typed donors contained about 300 gigabases of sequencing data and around 80 million unique TCR sequences. Among the roughly 390 genotyped donors, approximately 81% belonged to the genetic ancestry cluster associated with self-reported Caucasian donors. The study was designed to test whether signatures of past pathogen exposure could be identified by cataloging public T cell receptors. Using immunosequencing, the study profiled T cell repertoires from 550 to 750 subjects and related those repertoires to cytomegalovirus serostatus. A separate validation cohort of 90 to 150 different subjects was used in addition to the 666-subject first cohort. The study combined high-throughput TCR immunosequencing, statistical association of individual TCRs with disease status, and machine learning to predict cytomegalovirus infection status. A later analysis re-analyzed previously published TCR beta repertoires from about 600 donors and added high-resolution HLA genotyping to study TCR occurrence patterns. In the later analysis, no new phenotypic data were used to find candidate immune exposures; instead, reliance was placed on TCR beta sequences and their occurrence across donors. To decide whether each TCR beta V gene segment behaved as functional or pseudogenic, an earlier analysis of some 600 of the donors relied on high-throughput TCR beta sequencing. Donor age, sex, ethnicity and CMV serostatus were compiled alongside the repertoire data. A later genetic analysis took genome-wide SNP genotypes for 398 of the 666 donors and used that subset as a discovery cohort. All discovery cohort repertoires had been generated using a single sequencing platform. Class I and class II HLA loci were covered by the typing at four-digit resolution. The number of typed donors differed by locus: about 620-640 for A, B, C, DRB1 and DQB1; some 540 for DQA1; some 610 for DPA1; and around 470 for DPB1. Because of strong linkage in the cohort, five DR-DQ haplotypes were treated as single units for association and clustering. On average, about 200,000 unique TCR beta nucleotide sequences were sequenced per donor among 300 to 500 genotyped donors of the cohort, with roughly 19% of those sequences being non-productive. What the authors observed across the whole study: Sequencing depth was assumed to be roughly uniform across donors in the presence/absence analyses, though that assumption may not hold. Cytomegalovirus status was reported to be diagnosed by the classifier with high specificity and sensitivity in both the original and validation cohorts. Because HLA typing was unavailable for some donors at each locus, only the typed subset was used in association tests. The only immune exposure information available for the cohort was CMV serostatus. Most TCR sequences were observed very rarely across donors, whereas some public TCRs were present in many individuals. A further reported finding was that TCR beta sequences accurately predicted the HLA-A and HLA-B alleles for most subjects in the first cohort. Correlated functional status among segregating V segments might reflect linkage disequilibrium, but an unknown experimental factor could not be ruled out. An earlier analysis of around 600 of the donors showed that most TCR beta V segments appeared in productive rearrangements either about 87% or about 30% of the time, which broadly matched IMGT annotations. In the study, around 150 TCR beta chains were listed as associated with cytomegalovirus. A few of the identified cytomegalovirus-associated TCR beta chains were confirmed in vitro to be specific for cytomegalovirus antigens. Compared with the roughly 700-donor mean, donors in an Asian-associated ancestry cluster had fewer N-insertions in productive TCRs, according to a later genetic analysis. In a later analysis, several top co-occurrence clusters were reported to appear linked to parvovirus B19, influenza, CMV and Epstein-Barr virus. V-gene and J-gene trimming of TCR beta chains was associated with a missense DCLRE1C variant in a later genetic analysis, and the association was replicated in an independent cohort. A group of highly shared sequence variants was considered likely to be a technical artifact of the sequencing pipeline. The authors suggested that the approach could potentially be extended to other disease states and immunological phenotypes. Compared with equally common non-associated chains, HLA-associated TCR beta chains in a later analysis were more clonally expanded and had lower generation probabilities. Some IMGT-functional V segments, including TRBV6-2 and TRBV6-3, could not be told apart with the 87-base-pair reads, so those segments were excluded. Because counts were too low, roughly 16 rarely observed V segments, including chromosome 9 orphons, were left out of the earlier analysis of over 550 of the donors. When HLA alleles, especially DR and DQ, strongly co-occurred, attributing TCR associations to individual alleles was difficult. This cohort had only TCR beta chains sequenced, and the lack of alpha or paired-chain data limited which features could be detected. A later analysis found that TCR association rates varied across HLA loci, with DRB1 alleles showing the most associated TCRs and HLA-C alleles the fewest. In a later analysis, most CMV-associated TCR beta chains were found to appear HLA-restricted, with HLA associations seemingly driven largely by CMV exposure. In a later analysis, 15,000 to 20,000 TCR beta sequences were associated with specific HLA alleles at a false discovery rate of 0.05.

Receptors were amplified or captured by the immunoSEQ multiplex PCR assay. A mixture of 60 forward primers for TCR Vbeta segments and 13 reverse primers for TCR Jbeta segments was used in the multiplex PCR. Amplification of the CDR3 region of rearranged TCR beta genes was performed with a multiplex PCR assay on genomic DNA. The Illumina HiSeq System was used to sequence the amplified TCR beta libraries as 87-base-pair reads. The authors' pipeline ran thus. A later analysis tallied roughly 76 million unique TCR beta chains across the 666 repertoires, and roughly 11 million of those chains were shared by two or more donors. Raw reads were error-corrected and collapsed into unique sequences by a nearest-neighbor algorithm in which closely related sequences were merged to remove PCR and sequencing errors. Alignment of CDR3 sequences to IMGT reference sequences was used to assign V, D and J gene segments. Each retained sequence needed at least a six-nucleotide match to both a V gene segment and a J gene segment. A rearrangement counted as productive if the CDR3 had no stop codons and remained in frame with V and J, and every other rearrangement counted as non-productive. CDR3 was defined by IMGT convention, running from the second conserved V-encoded cysteine to the conserved J-encoded phenylalanine. The earlier analysis of 450 to 750 of the donors excluded any sequence lacking an unambiguous match to a single V gene segment. In an earlier analysis of several hundred of the donors, a V segment was called functional when productive rearrangements were above 56.7%, and segregating when the standard deviation between donors exceeded 5%. A statistical classification framework was built to diagnose cytomegalovirus status from the catalog of TCR beta chain sequences. A later analysis assigned V and J genes by comparing TCR nucleotide sequences with IMGT/GENE-DB human TR gene sequences. The TCRdist pipeline was used in a later analysis to assign CDR3 sequences and most-parsimonious VDJ recombination scenarios. In a later analysis, every TCR beta chain was defined by the combination of its CDR3 amino acid sequence and its V-gene family, and reads without a unique V-gene family were dropped. As a way to deal with suspected cross-contamination and a sequencing artifact, a later analysis dropped 450 to 600 nucleotide sequences that were highly shared and had low generation probability. For each public chain, a later analysis derived a clonal expansion index from normalized ranks of inferred template counts within each repertoire. In a later analysis, generation probabilities were computed with a VDJ recombination model fitted to out-of-frame rearrangements, and the resulting probabilities were checked against IGoR. A later analysis scored TCR-TCR, TCR-HLA and TCR-CMV co-occurrence with hypergeometric tests, applying a repertoire-size bias correction to TCR pairs. To estimate false discovery rates, a later analysis permuted the HLA or CMV assignments 20 times. In a later analysis, co-occurring TCRs were grouped using DBSCAN, and TCRdist sequence similarity was added for clustering within HLA-allele-positive subsets. Co-occurrence clustering excluded repertoires with fewer than 30,000 or more than 120,000 public chains, plus five with anomalous nucleotide sharing. Drawn from immuneACCESS, this table holds only the in-frame rearrangements with V and J called that TCRdb kept. Clones are partly lost; checked studies trace under half to an unresolved V gene and leave the rest unexplained. The D gene and trimming were derived from the DNA, and the V and J assignments and clone size from that table. The sample contains about 280,000 clones, approximately 90% of them found a single time. The ten largest clones capture about 2% of the sample.

Trimming removed 4 bases from V and 5 bases from J, leaving 14 bases between the germline ends. CDR1 and CDR2 were assigned from the germline V gene (reference sequence) as PRHDT and FYEKMQ. Spanning cysteine to phenylalanine, the CDR3 consists of 14 amino acids. The kept DNA is CDR3 alone, 42 bases in frame from the first base. The cohort comprised 670 or so healthy bone marrow donors. At the time of sampling, every cohort member was nominally healthy, though immune exposures that went unrecorded were likely present. The donor tested CMV seronegative, placing the donor among the 300 to 450 seronegative members of the cohort. A peripheral blood sample was provided by each donor, and peripheral blood mononuclear cells were used for TCR beta sequencing. The Qiagen DNeasy Blood Extraction Kit was used to extract genomic DNA from the blood cell samples. The count of this clone is one. The antigen it binds to is not known. It has no much larger one-base neighbor in the sample; base qualities were not kept.

Material: PBMCs. The sequence derives from a young woman in good health and CMV-seronegative. The sequence is built from TRBV13 and TRBJ2-5; matching of 6 bases hints at TRBD2 as the D gene. The DNA sequence is TGTGCCAGCAGCTCGGACTACCAACGGGAGACCCAGTACTTC. This is translated as CASSSDYQRETQYF.